These 30 T cell receptor beta chains were all obtained from the same sample, sequenced in a study of cytomegalovirus exposure and HLA in healthy donors. Researchers ran the PCR with 60 Vbeta and 13 Jbeta primers. The repertoire was sequenced with immunoSEQ multiplex PCR; TCRdb's copy has only in-frame clones and lacks some. This repertoire includes about 87,000 clones. The sequencing input was PBMCs. These receptors were taken from a man aged 45-65 years in good health and CMV-seropositive.

The chain carries TRBV7-6 and TRBJ2-1; TRBD2 agrees at 13 bases. Germline V gene sequence: CDR1 SGHVS, CDR2 FNYEAQ. This CDR3 contains 16 residues. V shed 5 bases and J 6 bases; nucleotides not matched to a gene: 7. The CDR3 here is CASSAPGLAGANEQFF. In DNA form, the CDR3 reads TGTGCCAGCAGCGCCCCCGGACTAGCGGGAGCCAATGAGCAGTTCTTC.

V gene TRBV7-9 combines with J gene TRBJ2-7; tentative D call: TRBD1 (6 bases). The V and J ends lost 1 base and 0 bases respectively, with 13 bases between them. CDR3 size: 16 residues. Germline CDR1 and CDR2: SEHNR and FQNEAQ (reference sequence). The CDR3 bases are TGTGCCAGCAGCTTAGGGTGGCAGGGGAGCTCCTACGAGCAGTACTTC. Its protein product is CASSLGWQGSSYEQYF.

The gene calls are TRBV9 and TRBJ2-1, with D perhaps TRBD2 (6 bases). Trimming stripped 0 bases from V and 2 bases from J, with 9 bases between. From germline, CDR1 is SGDLS and CDR2 YYNGEE. The CDR3 spans 15 residues. The CDR3 sequence is CASSVGGEPYNEQFF. The CDR3 DNA follows: TGTGCCAGCAGCGTAGGGGGGGAGCCCTACAATGAGCAGTTCTTC. Full variable domain (outside the CDR3, taken from reference TRBV9 and TRBJ2-1): DSGVTQTPKHLITATGQRVTLRCSPRSGDLSVYWYQQSLDQGLQFLIQYYNGEERAKGNILERFSAQQFPDLHSELNLSSLELGDSALYFCASSVGGEPYNEQFFGPGTRLTVL.

This chain links TRBV5-1 with TRBJ2-3, with a weak D call TRBD1 (7 bases). The CDR3 spans 15 residues. CDR1 is SGHRS, CDR2 YFSETQ, per germline. The V end lost 6 bases, the J end lost 2 bases, and 16 bases lay between the germline ends. The CDR3 loop is CASTSRGVITDTQYF. CDR3 coding DNA: TGCGCCAGCACCTCCAGGGGGGTCATCACAGATACGCAGTATTTT.

The J gene is TRBJ2-2, the V gene TRBV29-1; D possibly corresponds to TRBD1 (5 bases). The CDR3 covers 13 residues. The V gene lost 4 bases and the J gene lost 3 bases, with 9 bases spanning the gap. The germline V gene encodes CDR1 SQVTM and CDR2 ANQGSEA. CDR3 bases: TGCAGCGTTGTATCCAGGGACACCGGGGAGCTGTTTTTT. Its protein product is CSVVSRDTGELFF.

V and J are TRBV5-6 and TRBJ2-7; 7 bases are shared with TRBD1. CDR1 and CDR2 (germline): SGHDT, YYEEEE. V lost 4 bases and J lost 2; bases outside the gene matches: 12. There are 16 residues in the CDR3. CDR3 region: CASSISGTAWTYEQYF. CDR3 coding DNA: TGTGCCAGCAGCATATCCGGGACAGCCTGGACCTACGAGCAGTACTTC.

This chain joins TRBV7-9 and TRBJ2-5; 8 nucleotides agree with TRBD1. CDR3 size: 12 residues. Trimming at V came to 4 bases and at J to 14 bases, leaving 9 bases not matched to a gene. Looked up from germline, CDR1 is SEHNR and CDR2 is FQNEAQ (reference sequence). The CDR3, as DNA: TGTGCCAGCAGCTACCTTGGACAGGGCCTTTACTTC. Its protein product is CASSYLGQGLYF. The variable domain in full, with the rest retrieved from reference TRBV7-9 and TRBJ2-5, is DTGVSQNPRHKITKRGQNVTFRCDPISEHNRLYWYRQTLGQGPEFLTYFQNEAQLEKSRLLSDRFSAERPKGSFSTLEIQRTEQGDSAMYLCASSYLGQGLYFGPGTRLLVL.

V usage is TRBV11-2 and J usage is TRBJ2-7; D is perhaps TRBD2 (6 bases). The germline CDR1 and CDR2 sequences are SGHAT and FQNNGV. V was clipped by 7 bases and J by 2 bases, with 18 bases between them. The CDR3 has 15 amino acids. The CDR3 loop is CASTLGQRAPYEQYF. DNA for the CDR3: TGTGCCAGCACCCTCGGGCAGCGGGCTCCCTACGAGCAGTACTTC. The full variable domain, with the rest looked up from reference TRBV11-2 and TRBJ2-7, is EAGVAQSPRYKIIEKRQSVAFWCNPISGHATLYWYQQILGQGPKLLIQFQNNGVVDDSQLPKDRFSAERLKGVDSTLKIQPAKLEDSAVYLCASTLGQRAPYEQYFGPGTRLTVT.

Points on this clone: Other DNA sequences in this sample translate to the same CDR3. This chain links TRBV4-3 with TRBJ2-3; 8 bases fit TRBD2. After removal of 0 bases from V and 0 bases from J, the junction contained 8 bases not matched to a gene. The germline gives CDR1 LGHNA, CDR2 YSLEER. This CDR3 is built from 18 residues. This CDR3 reads CASSQDLIAGTSTDTQYF. As DNA, the CDR3 is TGCGCCAGCAGCCAAGATCTTATAGCGGGGACTAGCACAGATACGCAGTATTTT.

The J gene is TRBJ2-7, the V gene TRBV7-3; maybe TRBD1 (5 bases). CDR3 length: 14 residues. Trimming stripped 5 bases from V and 4 bases from J, with 15 bases between. Germline values: CDR1 SGHTA, CDR2 FQGTGA. The CDR3 region has the DNA TGTGCCAGCAGCCCCGCACCAGGGAATTACGAGCAGTACTTC. Translated: CASSPAPGNYEQYF.

This chain uses TRBV9 with TRBJ2-2; D is possibly TRBD1 (5 bases). The V end lost 0 bases, the J end lost 1 base, and 13 bases lay between the germline ends. The length of the CDR3 is 17 residues. The germline V gene encodes CDR1 SGDLS and CDR2 YYNGEE. The CDR3 DNA reads TGTGCCAGCAGCGTAGGATTTAGGGGCCGGAACACCGGGGAGCTGTTTTTT. This encodes CASSVGFRGRNTGELFF. The entire variable domain, with the rest obtained from reference TRBV9 and TRBJ2-2, is as follows: DSGVTQTPKHLITATGQRVTLRCSPRSGDLSVYWYQQSLDQGLQFLIQYYNGEERAKGNILERFSAQQFPDLHSELNLSSLELGDSALYFCASSVGFRGRNTGELFFGEGSRLTVL.

The rearrangement links TRBV29-1 to TRBJ1-5; perhaps TRBD1 as D (6 bases). V lost 7 bases and J lost 7, with 17 bases in between. The CDR3 has 13 residues. Germline V CDR1 and CDR2: SQVTM, ANQGSEA. CDR3 loop: CSATLGAGQPQHF. CDR3 DNA: TGCAGCGCCACGTTGGGGGCTGGACAGCCCCAGCATTTT. The entire variable domain, with the rest obtained from reference TRBV29-1 and TRBJ1-5, is as follows: SAVISQKPSRDICQRGTSLTIQCQVDSQVTMMFWYRQQPGQSLTLIATANQGSEATYESGFVIDKFPISRPNLTFSTLTVSNMSPEDSSIYLCSATLGAGQPQHFGDGTRLSIL.

V gene TRBV19 combines with J gene TRBJ2-6; TRBD1 matches at 8 bases. Germline CDR1 reads LNHDA; CDR2 reads SQIVND (reference sequence). The CDR3 contains 16 residues. V was clipped by 4 bases and J by 1 base; unmatched bases: 3. The CDR3 region is CASSTYRGSGANVLTF. CDR3 in DNA: TGTGCCAGTAGTACTTACAGGGGGTCTGGGGCCAACGTCCTGACTTTC. The full variable domain, in which reference TRBV19 and TRBJ2-6 provide the parts outside the CDR3, is DGGITQSPKYLFRKEGQNVTLSCEQNLNHDAMYWYRQDPGQGLRLIYYSQIVNDFQKGDIAEGYSVSREKKESFPLTVTSAQKNPTAFYLCASSTYRGSGANVLTFGAGSRLTVL.

The CDR3, as DNA: TGTGCCAGCAAGGACGCGGGTATGAACACTGAAGCTTTCTTT. It translates to CASKDAGMNTEAFF. V gene TRBV13 combines with J gene TRBJ1-1; no firm D call. With 7 bases removed from V and 0 bases from J, the gap between germline ends came to 12 bases. Germline V gene data show CDR1 as PRHDT and CDR2 as FYEKMQ (reference sequence). The CDR3 is 14 amino acids.

As concerns this clone: At one end, the junction sequence differs from germline, possibly due to a read error. The chain employs TRBV7-7 and TRBJ2-5, with 8 bases fitting TRBD2. The CDR3 length is 16 residues. The germline V gene has CDR1 SSHAT and CDR2 FNYEAQ (reference sequence). The CDR3 loop is CASSPNSGTPQETQYF. The CDR3, as DNA: TGTGCTAGCAGCCCTAATAGCGGGACGCCCCAAGAGACCCAGTACTTC.

The CDR3 bases are TGTGCCAGCAGCCCCCTCGGGGGGAACACTGAAGCTTTCTTT. Translation: CASSPLGGNTEAFF. This chain links TRBV4-2 with TRBJ1-1, with a weak D call TRBD1 (5 bases). Germline loops: CDR1 LGHNA, CDR2 YNFKEQ. There are 14 residues in the CDR3. V was shortened by 4 bases and J by 1 base, with 10 bases between the two germline ends.

The V gene is TRBV1, the J gene TRBJ2-2; the table names TRBD2, a call not compared with the DNA. TRBV1 is termed a pseudogene. CDR3 length: 16 amino acids. The CDR3 nucleotides read TGCACCAGCAGCTCTAGCGGGAGGGGGAACACCGGGGAGCTGTTTTTT. As protein: CTSSSSGRGNTGELFF.

The chain is built from TRBV27 and TRBJ2-7; D not certain. This CDR3 comprises 13 residues. The V and J ends lost 3 bases and 6 bases respectively, with 12 bases between them. Germline CDR1 is MNHEY and CDR2 is SMNVEV (reference sequence). The CDR3 region has the DNA TGTGCCAGCAGTTTTGCTACTACGGGCGAGCAGTACTTC. Translation gives CASSFATTGEQYF.

CDR3 in amino acids: CASSFQGVYSNQPQHF. The CDR3 DNA sequence: TGTGCCAGCAGCTTCCAGGGGGTATATAGCAATCAGCCCCAGCATTTT. The V call is TRBV7-8, the J call TRBJ1-5, with 7 bases lining up with TRBD1. Germline V lookup: CDR1 SGHVS, CDR2 FQNEAQ. CDR3 length equals 16 residues. V shed 3 bases and J 0 bases; nucleotides not matched to a gene: 5. Combining the CDR3 with reference TRBV7-8 and TRBJ1-5 gives the whole variable domain GAGVSQSPRYKVAKRGQDVALRCDPISGHVSLFWYQQALGQGPEFLTYFQNEAQLDKSGLPSDRFFAERPEGSVSTLKIQRTQQEDSAVYLCASSFQGVYSNQPQHFGDGTRLSIL.

The chain has TRBV6-5 and TRBJ1-5, with D maybe TRBD1 (6 bases). Germline assignment: CDR1 MNHEY and CDR2 SVGAGI. V lost 4 bases to trimming and J lost 6 bases, with 16 bases between them. This CDR3 has 15 amino acids. CDR3 coding DNA: TGTGCCAGCAGTTCACTAGGCAGGGGAAGTCAGCCCCAGCATTTT. Translated, it gives CASSSLGRGSQPQHF.

V and J are TRBV6-5 and TRBJ2-1, with TRBD2 identical over 8 bases. V was pared by 7 bases and J by 5 bases, with 4 bases of the junction left unmatched. The CDR3 length is 13 residues. Germline V gene sequence: CDR1 MNHEY, CDR2 SVGAGI. CDR3 in amino acids: CASTGLVNNEQFF. The CDR3 nucleotides are TGTGCCAGCACGGGACTAGTTAACAATGAGCAGTTCTTC.

V and J are TRBV30 and TRBJ1-2; 10 bases line up with TRBD1. CDR3 length: 14 residues. Germline CDR1 is GTSNPN and CDR2 is SVGIG (reference sequence). The V and J ends lost 0 bases and 6 bases, in that order; junction bases with no gene match: 4. The CDR3 reads CAWSVWTGGDGYTF. CDR3 bases: TGTGCCTGGAGTGTATGGACAGGGGGGGATGGCTACACCTTC.

The chain combines TRBV4-2 with TRBJ1-2, with no clear D. The CDR3 length is 15 residues. The ends were cut back, 1 base at V and 0 bases at J, with 9 bases in the middle. Germline CDR1 is LGHNA and CDR2 is YNFKEQ. The CDR3 is CASSQVNSPNYGYTF. The CDR3 bases are TGTGCCAGCAGCCAAGTGAACAGTCCTAACTATGGCTACACCTTC.

The chain recombines TRBV5-1 with TRBJ1-4; no clear D gene. V dropped 0 bases and J dropped 10 bases, with 16 bases sitting between them. Germline CDR1 reads SGHRS; CDR2 reads YFSETQ. This CDR3 region has 15 residues. Here the CDR3 reads CASSLAGVQGGKLFF. The DNA for the CDR3 is TGCGCCAGCAGCTTGGCTGGGGTTCAAGGAGGAAAACTGTTTTTT.

The chain recombines TRBV19 with TRBJ1-2; 8 bases are a match to TRBD1. The CDR3 runs to 15 residues. The V segment lost 4 bases and the J segment 4 bases; nucleotides outside the gene matches: 8. CDR1 LNHDA and CDR2 SQIVND come from the germline V gene (reference sequence). The CDR3 nucleotides are TGTGCCAGTAGTACCGGACAGGGTGCATCCTATGGCTACACCTTC. It translates to CASSTGQGASYGYTF.

In nucleotides, the CDR3 is TGTGCCAGCAGTCCTGACAGGGGCCACGAGGGGACTGAAGCTTTCTTT. This translates into CASSPDRGHEGTEAFF. V is TRBV6-6 and J is TRBJ1-1; 8 nucleotides match TRBD1. Per germline, CDR1 MNHNY and CDR2 SVGAGI (reference sequence). CDR3 length equals 16 residues. V gave up 5 bases and J gave up 5 bases; unmatched junction bases: 13.

The chain employs TRBV7-9 and TRBJ1-2; 8 bases line up with TRBD1. The CDR3 extends over 16 amino acids. Looked up from germline, CDR1 is SEHNR and CDR2 is FQNEAQ (reference sequence). Trimming removed 5 bases from V and 6 bases from J; junction bases left unmatched: 14. CDR3 region: CASSLSRMTGVDGYTF. CDR3 DNA: TGTGCCAGCAGCCTAAGCCGTATGACAGGGGTCGATGGCTACACCTTC.

CDR3 sequence (DNA): TGCGCCAGCAGCCCAACCGGGACAGGGGGCACCGGGGAGCTGTTTTTT. This translates into CASSPTGTGGTGELFF. This chain connects TRBV5-1 to TRBJ2-2; 11 nucleotides align to TRBD1. In germline, CDR1 is SGHRS, CDR2 YFSETQ. This CDR3 spans 16 amino acids. V gave up 4 bases and J gave up 4 bases; unmatched junction bases: 6. Based on the CDR3 plus reference TRBV5-1 and TRBJ2-2, the full variable domain is KAGVTQTPRYLIKTRGQQVTLSCSPISGHRSVSWYQQTPGQGLQFLFEYFSETQRNKGNFPGRFSGRQFSNSRSEMNVSTLELGDSALYLCASSPTGTGGTGELFFGEGSRLTVL.

The chain uses TRBV13 and TRBJ1-2, with D maybe TRBD1 (5 bases). Germline V CDR1 and CDR2: PRHDT, FYEKMQ (reference sequence). The CDR3 has 16 residues. V gave up 0 bases and J gave up 6 bases, with 17 bases separating them. CDR3 in amino acids: CASSLGLGVGGDGYTF. CDR3 nucleotides: TGTGCCAGCAGCTTAGGCTTGGGGGTGGGAGGAGATGGCTACACCTTC.

The chain couples TRBV7-9 to TRBJ1-1; a weak D match, TRBD1 (5 bases). The CDR3 is made up of 13 amino acids. Germline V CDR1 and CDR2: SEHNR, FQNEAQ (reference sequence). V was trimmed by 5 bases and J by 5 bases, leaving 12 bases between them. The CDR3 spells CASSPSGGTEAFF. The CDR3 region has the DNA TGTGCCAGCAGCCCCTCGGGGGGGACTGAAGCTTTCTTT.